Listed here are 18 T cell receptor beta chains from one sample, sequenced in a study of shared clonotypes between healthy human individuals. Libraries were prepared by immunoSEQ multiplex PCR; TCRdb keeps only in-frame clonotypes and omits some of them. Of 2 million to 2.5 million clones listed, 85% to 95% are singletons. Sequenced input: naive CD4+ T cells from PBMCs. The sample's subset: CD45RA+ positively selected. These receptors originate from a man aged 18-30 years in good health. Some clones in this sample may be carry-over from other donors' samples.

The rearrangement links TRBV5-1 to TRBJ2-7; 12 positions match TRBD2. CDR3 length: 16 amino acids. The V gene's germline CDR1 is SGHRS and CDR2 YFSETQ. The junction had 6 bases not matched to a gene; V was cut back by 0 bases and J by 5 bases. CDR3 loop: CASSLGQTSGSHEQYF. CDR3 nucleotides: TGCGCCAGCAGCTTGGGGCAGACTAGCGGGAGCCACGAGCAGTACTTC.

DNA of the CDR3: TGTGCCAGCAGCCTCAAGGCGGCGGGGGGCGCTAACTATGGCTACACCTTC. As protein: CASSLKAAGGANYGYTF. The chain has TRBV11-2 and TRBJ1-2; TRBD1 might be the D (6 bases). Trimming took 5 bases from V and 0 from J, leaving 19 bases between them. The germline CDR1 and CDR2 sequences are SGHAT and FQNNGV. This CDR3 contains 17 residues. The complete variable domain, with remaining parts taken from reference TRBV11-2 and TRBJ1-2, reads EAGVAQSPRYKIIEKRQSVAFWCNPISGHATLYWYQQILGQGPKLLIQFQNNGVVDDSQLPKDRFSAERLKGVDSTLKIQPAKLEDSAVYLCASSLKAAGGANYGYTFGSGTRLTVV.

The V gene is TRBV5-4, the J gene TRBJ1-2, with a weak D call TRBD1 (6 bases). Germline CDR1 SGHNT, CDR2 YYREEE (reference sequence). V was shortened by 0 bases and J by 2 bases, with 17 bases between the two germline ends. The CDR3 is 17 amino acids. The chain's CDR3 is CASSLAKGGQGNYGYTF. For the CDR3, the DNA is TGTGCCAGCAGCTTGGCCAAAGGGGGGCAGGGAAACTATGGCTACACCTTC.

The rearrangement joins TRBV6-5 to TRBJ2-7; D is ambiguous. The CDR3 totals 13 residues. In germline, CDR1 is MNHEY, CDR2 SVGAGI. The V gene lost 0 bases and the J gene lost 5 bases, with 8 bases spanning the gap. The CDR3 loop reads CASSYSRFHEQYF. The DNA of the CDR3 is TGTGCCAGCAGTTACTCGCGATTCCACGAGCAGTACTTC.

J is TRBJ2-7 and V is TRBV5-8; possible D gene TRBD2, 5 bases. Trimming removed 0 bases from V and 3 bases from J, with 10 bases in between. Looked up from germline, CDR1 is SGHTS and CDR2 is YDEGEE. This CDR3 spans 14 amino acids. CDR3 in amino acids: CASSLGGVGYEQYF. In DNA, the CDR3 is TGTGCCAGCAGCTTGGGGGGAGTCGGCTACGAGCAGTACTTC.

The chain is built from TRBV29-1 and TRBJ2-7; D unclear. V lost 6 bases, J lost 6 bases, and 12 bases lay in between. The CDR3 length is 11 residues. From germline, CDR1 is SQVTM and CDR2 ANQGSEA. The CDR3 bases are TGCAGCGTGGTAAAAACATCCGAGCAGTACTTC. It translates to CSVVKTSEQYF.

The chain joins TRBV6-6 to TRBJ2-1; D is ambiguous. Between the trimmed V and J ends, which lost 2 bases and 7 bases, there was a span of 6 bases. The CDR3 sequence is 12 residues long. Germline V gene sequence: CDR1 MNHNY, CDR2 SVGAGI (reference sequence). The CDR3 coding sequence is TGTGCCAGCAGTTACCTGGGAAATGAGCAGTTCTTC. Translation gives CASSYLGNEQFF.

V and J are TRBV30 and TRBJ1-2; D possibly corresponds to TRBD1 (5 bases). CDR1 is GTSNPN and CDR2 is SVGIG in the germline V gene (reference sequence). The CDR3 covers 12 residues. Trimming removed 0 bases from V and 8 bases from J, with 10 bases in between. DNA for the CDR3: TGTGCCTGGAGTGTAGGGGTAGGCGGCTACACCTTC. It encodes CAWSVGVGGYTF.

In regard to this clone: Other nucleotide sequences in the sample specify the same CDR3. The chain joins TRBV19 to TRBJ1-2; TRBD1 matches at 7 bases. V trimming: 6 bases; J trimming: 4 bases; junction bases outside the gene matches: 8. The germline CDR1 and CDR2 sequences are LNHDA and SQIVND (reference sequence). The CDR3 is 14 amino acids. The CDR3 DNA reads TGTGCCAGTAGCCGACAGGGTTCTTCCTATGGCTACACCTTC. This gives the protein CASSRQGSSYGYTF.

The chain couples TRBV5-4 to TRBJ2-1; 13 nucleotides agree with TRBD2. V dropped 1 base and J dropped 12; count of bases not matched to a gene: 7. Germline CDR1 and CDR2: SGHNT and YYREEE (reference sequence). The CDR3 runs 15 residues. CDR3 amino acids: CASSLTGLAGVRQFF. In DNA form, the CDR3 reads TGTGCCAGCAGCTTGACAGGACTAGCGGGAGTTCGGCAGTTCTTC.

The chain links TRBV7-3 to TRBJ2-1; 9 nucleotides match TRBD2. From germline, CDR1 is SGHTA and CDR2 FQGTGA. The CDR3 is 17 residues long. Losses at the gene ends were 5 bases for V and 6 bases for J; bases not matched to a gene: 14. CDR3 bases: TGTGCCAGCAGCCCTCCCGGCAGCGGGAGGTGGGGCAATGAGCAGTTCTTC. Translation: CASSPPGSGRWGNEQFF.

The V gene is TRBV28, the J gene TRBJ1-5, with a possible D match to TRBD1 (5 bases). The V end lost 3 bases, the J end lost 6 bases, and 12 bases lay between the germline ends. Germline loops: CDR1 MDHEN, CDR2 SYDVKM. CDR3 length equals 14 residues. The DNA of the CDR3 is TGTGCCAGCAGTTTGGCAGGGACCGGTCAGCCCCAGCATTTT. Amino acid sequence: CASSLAGTGQPQHF.

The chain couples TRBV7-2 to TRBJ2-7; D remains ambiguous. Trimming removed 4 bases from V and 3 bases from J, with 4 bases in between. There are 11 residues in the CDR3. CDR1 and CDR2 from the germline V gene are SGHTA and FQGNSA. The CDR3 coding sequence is TGTGCCAGCAGCTCCGACTACGAGCAGTACTTC. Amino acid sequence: CASSSDYEQYF.

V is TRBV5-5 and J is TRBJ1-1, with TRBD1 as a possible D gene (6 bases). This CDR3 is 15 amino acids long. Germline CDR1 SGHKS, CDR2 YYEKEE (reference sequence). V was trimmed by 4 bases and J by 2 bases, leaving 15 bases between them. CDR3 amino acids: CASSTPRGANTEAFF. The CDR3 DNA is TGTGCCAGCAGCACCCCCAGGGGCGCTAACACTGAAGCTTTCTTT.

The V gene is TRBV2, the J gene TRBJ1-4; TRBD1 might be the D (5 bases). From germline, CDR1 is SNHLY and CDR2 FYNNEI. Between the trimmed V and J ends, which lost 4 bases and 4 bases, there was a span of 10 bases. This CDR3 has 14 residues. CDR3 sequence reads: CASSGLTDNEKLFF. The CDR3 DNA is TGTGCCAGCAGTGGCCTGACAGATAATGAAAAACTGTTTTTT.

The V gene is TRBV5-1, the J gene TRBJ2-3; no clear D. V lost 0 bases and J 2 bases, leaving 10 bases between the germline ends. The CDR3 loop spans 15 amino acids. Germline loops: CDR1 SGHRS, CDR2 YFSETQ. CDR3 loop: CASSLEGTYTDTQYF. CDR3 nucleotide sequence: TGCGCCAGCAGCTTGGAGGGAACCTACACAGATACGCAGTATTTT.

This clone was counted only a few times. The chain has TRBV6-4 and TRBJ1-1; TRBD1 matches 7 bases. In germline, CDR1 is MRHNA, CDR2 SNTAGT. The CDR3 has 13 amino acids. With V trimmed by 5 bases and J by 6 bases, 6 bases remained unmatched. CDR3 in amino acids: CASSSGGLAEAFF. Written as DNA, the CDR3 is TGTGCCAGCAGTTCAGGGGGGCTCGCTGAAGCTTTCTTT.

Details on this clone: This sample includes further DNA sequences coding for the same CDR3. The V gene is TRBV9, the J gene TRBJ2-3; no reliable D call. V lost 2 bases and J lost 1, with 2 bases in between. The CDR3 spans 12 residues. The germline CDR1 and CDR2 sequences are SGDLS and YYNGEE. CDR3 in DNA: TGTGCCAGCAGCGTTGGCACAGATACGCAGTATTTT. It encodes CASSVGTDTQYF.